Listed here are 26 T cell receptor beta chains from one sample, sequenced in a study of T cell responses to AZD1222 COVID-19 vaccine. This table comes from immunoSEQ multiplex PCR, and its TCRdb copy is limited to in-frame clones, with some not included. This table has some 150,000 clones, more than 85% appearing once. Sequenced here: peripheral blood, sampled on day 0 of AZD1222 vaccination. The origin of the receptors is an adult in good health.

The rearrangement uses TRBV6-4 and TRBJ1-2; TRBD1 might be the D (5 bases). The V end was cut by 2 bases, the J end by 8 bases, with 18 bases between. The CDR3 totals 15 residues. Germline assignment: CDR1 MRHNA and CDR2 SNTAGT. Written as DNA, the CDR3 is TGTGCCAGCAGTGACACAGCCTCCGGGGCGAGGGGCTACACCTTC. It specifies CASSDTASGARGYTF.

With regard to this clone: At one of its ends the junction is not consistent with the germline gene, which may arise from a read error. The CDR3 DNA sequence: TGTGCCAGCAGTACCGGGAGCGGAATCACCATATATTTT. Its translation: CASSTGSGITIYF. V and J are TRBV6-5 and TRBJ1-3; D ambiguous. This CDR3 contains 13 residues. Germline CDR1 reads MNHEY; CDR2 reads SVGAGI.

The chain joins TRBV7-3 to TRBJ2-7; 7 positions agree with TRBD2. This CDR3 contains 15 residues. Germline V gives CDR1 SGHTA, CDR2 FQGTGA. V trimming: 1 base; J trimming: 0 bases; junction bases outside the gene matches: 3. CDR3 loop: CASSLKGGSSYEQYF. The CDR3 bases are TGTGCCAGCAGCTTAAAGGGCGGGAGCTCCTACGAGCAGTACTTC.

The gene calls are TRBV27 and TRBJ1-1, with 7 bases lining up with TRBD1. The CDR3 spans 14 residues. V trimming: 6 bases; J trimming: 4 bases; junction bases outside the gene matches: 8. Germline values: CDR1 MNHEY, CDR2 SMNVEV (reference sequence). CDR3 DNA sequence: TGTGCCAGCAGGCTTGACGCAGGGGGCACTGAAGCTTTCTTT. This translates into CASRLDAGGTEAFF.

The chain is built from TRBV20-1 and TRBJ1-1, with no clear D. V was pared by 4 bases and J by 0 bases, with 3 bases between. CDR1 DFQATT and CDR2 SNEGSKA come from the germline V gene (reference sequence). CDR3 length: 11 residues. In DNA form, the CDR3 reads TGCAGTGCTATGTTGAACACTGAAGCTTTCTTT. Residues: CSAMLNTEAFF.

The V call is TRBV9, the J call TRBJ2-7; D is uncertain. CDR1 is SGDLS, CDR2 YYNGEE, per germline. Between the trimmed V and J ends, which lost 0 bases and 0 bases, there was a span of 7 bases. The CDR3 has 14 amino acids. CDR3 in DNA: TGTGCCAGCAGCGTAGACTATAGCTCCTACGAGCAGTACTTC. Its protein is CASSVDYSSYEQYF.

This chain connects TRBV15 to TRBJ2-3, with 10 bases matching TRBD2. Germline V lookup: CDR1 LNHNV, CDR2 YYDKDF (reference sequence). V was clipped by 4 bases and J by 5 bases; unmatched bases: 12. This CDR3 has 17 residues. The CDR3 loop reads CATSTAPKAGGGDTQYF. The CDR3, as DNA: TGTGCCACCAGCACCGCCCCTAAAGCGGGAGGGGGAGATACGCAGTATTTT. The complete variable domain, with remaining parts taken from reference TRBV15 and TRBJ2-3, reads DAMVIQNPRYQVTQFGKPVTLSCSQTLNHNVMYWYQQKSSQAPKLLFHYYDKDFNNEADTPDNFQSRRPNTSFCFLDIRSPGLGDTAMYLCATSTAPKAGGGDTQYFGPGTRLTVL.

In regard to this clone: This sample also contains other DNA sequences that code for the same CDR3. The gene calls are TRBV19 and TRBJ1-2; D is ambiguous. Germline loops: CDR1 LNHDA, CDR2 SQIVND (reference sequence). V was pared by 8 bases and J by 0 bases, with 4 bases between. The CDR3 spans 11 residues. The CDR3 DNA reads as TGTGCCAGTCGATCTAACTATGGCTACACCTTC. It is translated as CASRSNYGYTF.

The CDR3: CASSSRTANTEAFF. CDR3 bases: TGCGCCAGCAGCTCGAGGACAGCGAACACTGAAGCTTTCTTT. V usage is TRBV5-1 and J usage is TRBJ1-1; D is possibly TRBD1 (6 bases). V lost 3 bases and J lost 1, with 10 bases in between. The CDR3 has 14 residues. From germline, CDR1 is SGHRS and CDR2 YFSETQ.

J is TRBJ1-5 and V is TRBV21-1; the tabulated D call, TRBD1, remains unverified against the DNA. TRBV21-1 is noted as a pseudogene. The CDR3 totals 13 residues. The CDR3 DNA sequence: TGTGCCAGCAGCGCAGGGCCCAATCAGCCCCAGCATTTT. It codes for CASSAGPNQPQHF.

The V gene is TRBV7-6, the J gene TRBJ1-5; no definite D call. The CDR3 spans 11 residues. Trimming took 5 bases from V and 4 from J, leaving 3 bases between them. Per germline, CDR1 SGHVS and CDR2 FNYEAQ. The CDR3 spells CASSQNQPQHF. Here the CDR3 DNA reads TGTGCCAGCAGCCAAAATCAGCCCCAGCATTTT.

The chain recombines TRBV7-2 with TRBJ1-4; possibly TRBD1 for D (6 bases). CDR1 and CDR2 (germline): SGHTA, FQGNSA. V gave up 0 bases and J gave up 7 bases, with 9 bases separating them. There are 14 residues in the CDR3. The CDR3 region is CASSLAGAGEKLFF. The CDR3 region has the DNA TGTGCCAGCAGCTTAGCGGGGGCGGGTGAAAAACTGTTTTTT.

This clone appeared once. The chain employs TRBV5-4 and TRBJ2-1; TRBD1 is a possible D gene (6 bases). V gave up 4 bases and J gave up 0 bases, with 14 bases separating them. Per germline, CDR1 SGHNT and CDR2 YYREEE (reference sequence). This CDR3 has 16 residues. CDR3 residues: CASSAIRGASYNEQFF. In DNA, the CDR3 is TGTGCCAGCAGCGCCATCAGGGGTGCCTCCTACAATGAGCAGTTCTTC.

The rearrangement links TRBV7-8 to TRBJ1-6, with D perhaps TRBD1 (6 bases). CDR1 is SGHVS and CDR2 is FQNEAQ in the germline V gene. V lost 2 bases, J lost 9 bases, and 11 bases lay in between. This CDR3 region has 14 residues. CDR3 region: CASSLQGIFSPLHF. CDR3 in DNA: TGTGCCAGCAGCTTACAGGGGATTTTTTCACCCCTCCACTTT.

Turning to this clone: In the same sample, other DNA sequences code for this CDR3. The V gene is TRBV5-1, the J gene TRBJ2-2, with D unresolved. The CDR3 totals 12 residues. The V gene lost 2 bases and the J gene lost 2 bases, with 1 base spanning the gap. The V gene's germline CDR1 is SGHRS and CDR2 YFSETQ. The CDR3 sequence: CASSLNTGELFF. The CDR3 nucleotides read TGCGCCAGCAGCTTAAACACCGGGGAGCTGTTTTTT.

DNA for the CDR3: TGTGCCAGCAGTGAGGGGGGCGGGCAAGAGACCCAGTACTTC. Its protein product is CASSEGGGQETQYF. The rearrangement uses TRBV2 and TRBJ2-5, with D tentatively TRBD1 or TRBD2 (6 bases each). Deletions cut 3 bases from V and 2 bases from J, with 10 bases between. This CDR3 has 14 residues. The germline gives CDR1 SNHLY, CDR2 FYNNEI.

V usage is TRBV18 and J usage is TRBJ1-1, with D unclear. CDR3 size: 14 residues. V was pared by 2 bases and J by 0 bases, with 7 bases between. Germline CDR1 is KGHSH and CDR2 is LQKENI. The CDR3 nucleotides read TGTGCCAGCTCACCAGCCAGGTTGAACACTGAAGCTTTCTTT. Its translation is CASSPARLNTEAFF.

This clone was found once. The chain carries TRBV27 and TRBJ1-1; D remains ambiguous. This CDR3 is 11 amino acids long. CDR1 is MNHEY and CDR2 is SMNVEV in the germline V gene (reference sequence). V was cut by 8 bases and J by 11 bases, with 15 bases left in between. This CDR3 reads CASFRAGGAFF. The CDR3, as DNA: TGTGCCAGCTTTAGGGCCGGTGGGGCTTTCTTT.

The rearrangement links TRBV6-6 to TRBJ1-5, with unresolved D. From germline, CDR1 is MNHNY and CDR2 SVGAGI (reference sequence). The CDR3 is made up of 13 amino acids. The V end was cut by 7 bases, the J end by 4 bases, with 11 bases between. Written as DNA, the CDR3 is TGTGCCAGCACCGGTGGGGTAAATCAGCCCCAGCATTTT. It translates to CASTGGVNQPQHF.

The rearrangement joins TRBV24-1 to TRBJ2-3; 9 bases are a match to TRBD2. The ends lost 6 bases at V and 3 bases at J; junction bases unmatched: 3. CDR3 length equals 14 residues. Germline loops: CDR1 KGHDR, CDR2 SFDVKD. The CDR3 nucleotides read TGTGCCACCAGTAATAGCGGGAGTACAGATACGCAGTATTTT. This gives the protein CATSNSGSTDTQYF.

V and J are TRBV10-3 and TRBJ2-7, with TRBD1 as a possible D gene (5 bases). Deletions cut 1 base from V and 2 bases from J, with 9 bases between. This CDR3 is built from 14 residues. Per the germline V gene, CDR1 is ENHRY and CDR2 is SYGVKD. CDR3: CAISEYRNPYEQYF. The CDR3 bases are TGTGCCATCAGTGAGTACAGGAATCCCTACGAGCAGTACTTC.

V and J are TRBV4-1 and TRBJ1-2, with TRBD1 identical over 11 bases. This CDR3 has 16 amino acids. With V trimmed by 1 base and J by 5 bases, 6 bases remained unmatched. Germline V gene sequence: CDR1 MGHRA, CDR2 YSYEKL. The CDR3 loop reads CASSQGRTGGQYGYTF. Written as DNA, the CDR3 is TGCGCCAGCAGCCAAGGGAGGACAGGGGGCCAGTATGGCTACACCTTC.

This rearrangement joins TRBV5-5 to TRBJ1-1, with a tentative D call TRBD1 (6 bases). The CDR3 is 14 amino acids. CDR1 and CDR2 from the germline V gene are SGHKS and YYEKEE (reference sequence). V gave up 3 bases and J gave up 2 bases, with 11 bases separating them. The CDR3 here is CASSSTGLNTEAFF. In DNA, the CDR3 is TGTGCCAGCAGCTCCACAGGGTTAAACACTGAAGCTTTCTTT. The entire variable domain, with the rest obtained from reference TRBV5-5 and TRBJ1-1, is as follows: DAGVTQSPTHLIKTRGQQVTLRCSPISGHKSVSWYQQVLGQGPQFIFQYYEKEERGRGNFPDRFSARQFPNYSSELNVNALLLGDSALYLCASSSTGLNTEAFFGQGTRLTVV.

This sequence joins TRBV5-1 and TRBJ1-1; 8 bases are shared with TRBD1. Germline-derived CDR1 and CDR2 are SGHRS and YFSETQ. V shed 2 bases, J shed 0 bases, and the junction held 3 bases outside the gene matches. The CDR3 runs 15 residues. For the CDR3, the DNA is TGCGCCAGCAGCTTCATGACAGGGGTGAACACTGAAGCTTTCTTT. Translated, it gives CASSFMTGVNTEAFF.

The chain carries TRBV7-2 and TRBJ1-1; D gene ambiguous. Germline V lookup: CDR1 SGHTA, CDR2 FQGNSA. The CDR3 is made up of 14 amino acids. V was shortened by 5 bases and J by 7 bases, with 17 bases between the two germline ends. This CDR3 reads CASSSTPVASEAFF. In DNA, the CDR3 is TGTGCCAGCAGCAGCACTCCGGTTGCCAGTGAAGCTTTCTTT.

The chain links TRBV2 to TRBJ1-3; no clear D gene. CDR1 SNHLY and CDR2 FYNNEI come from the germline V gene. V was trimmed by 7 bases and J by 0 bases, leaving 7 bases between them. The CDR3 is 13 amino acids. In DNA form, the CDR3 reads TGTGCCAGCACGGACTACTCTGGAAACACCATATATTTT. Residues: CASTDYSGNTIYF.